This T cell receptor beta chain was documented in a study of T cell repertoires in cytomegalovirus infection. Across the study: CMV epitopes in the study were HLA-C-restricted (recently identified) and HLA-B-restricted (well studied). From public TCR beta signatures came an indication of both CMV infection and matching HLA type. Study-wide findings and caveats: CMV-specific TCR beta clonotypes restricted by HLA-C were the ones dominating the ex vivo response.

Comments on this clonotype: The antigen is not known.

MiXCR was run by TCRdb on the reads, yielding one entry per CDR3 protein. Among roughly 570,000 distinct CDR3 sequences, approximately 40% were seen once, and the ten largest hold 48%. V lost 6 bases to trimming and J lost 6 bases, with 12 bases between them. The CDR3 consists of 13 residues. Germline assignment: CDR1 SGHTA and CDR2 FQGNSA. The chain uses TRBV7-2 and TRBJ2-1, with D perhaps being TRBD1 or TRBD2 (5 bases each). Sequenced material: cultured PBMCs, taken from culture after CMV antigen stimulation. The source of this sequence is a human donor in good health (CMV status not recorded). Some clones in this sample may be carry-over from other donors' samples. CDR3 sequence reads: CASRVLGTNEQFF. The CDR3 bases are TGTGCCAGCAGAGTACTAGGGACCAATGAGCAGTTCTTC.